The source of this TCR beta chain is a study of CD8+ T cells in alopecia areata. The overall study: Treated patients were dosed with oral tofacitinib, taking 5 to 10 mg twice daily.

V lost 0 bases and J lost 3; bases outside the gene matches: 10. The CDR3 runs to 17 residues. Per the germline V gene, CDR1 is MGHRA and CDR2 is YSYEKL. Following RNA extraction, reverse transcription yielded cDNA that acted as the sequencing template. Method: immunoSEQ multiplex PCR; TCRdb's copy keeps in-frame clones and lacks some. The sample contains roughly 110,000 clones, less than 90% of which appear only once. Whole-study results and caveats: In scalp, tofacitinib significantly decreased clonality and expanded CD8+ clones among the top 100.

About this clone: The antigen remains unidentified.

Treatment: oral pan-JAK inhibitor, 5-10 mg twice daily. This sequence was found in a human donor with alopecia areata. The chain uses TRBV4-1 and TRBJ2-7, with 8 positions matching TRBD1. The source material was CD8+ T cells sorted from blood, sampled at week 24, from a patient treated with tofacitinib. The CDR3 is CASSQELTGTGFYEQYF. The CDR3 nucleotides read TGCGCCAGCAGCCAAGAGCTTACCGGGACAGGTTTCTACGAGCAGTACTTC.